Below are 9 T cell receptor beta chains sequenced from a single sample in a study of cytomegalovirus exposure and HLA in healthy donors. Both 60 Vbeta primers and 13 Jbeta primers went into the PCR. The assay was immunoSEQ multiplex PCR, and TCRdb's table has in-frame clones only and misses some. The sample lists 100,000 to 150,000 clones; roughly 71% were seen once. Sample: PBMCs. The receptors come from a woman between 45 and 65 years old in good health and CMV-seropositive.

The V gene is TRBV4-3, the J gene TRBJ1-6; 9 bases map to TRBD1. In germline, CDR1 is LGHNA, CDR2 YSLEER. This CDR3 is built from 16 residues. J lost 10 bases, V lost 2 bases, and 9 bases had no gene match. CDR3 sequence reads: CASSQTPGQGMSPLHF. The CDR3 DNA follows: TGCGCCAGCAGCCAAACTCCGGGACAGGGAATGTCACCCCTCCACTTT.

V usage is TRBV6-1 and J usage is TRBJ1-2; the D gene is possibly TRBD1 (6 bases). CDR1 and CDR2 (germline): MNHNS, SASEGT. V lost 6 bases and J lost 4, with 12 bases in between. The CDR3 runs to 13 residues. The CDR3 nucleotides read TGTGCCAGCAGGCTTACAGGGCTCTATGGCTACACCTTC. Amino acid sequence: CASRLTGLYGYTF.

This clone was counted between two and nine times. This chain joins TRBV4-3 and TRBJ2-5, with D uncertain. CDR1 is LGHNA and CDR2 is YSLEER in the germline V gene. Trimming took off 3 bases at V and 5 bases at J, with 13 bases between the two ends. This CDR3 has 14 residues. The CDR3 here is CASSHQLGGETQYF. For the CDR3, the DNA is TGCGCCAGCAGCCACCAACTTGGCGGTGAGACCCAGTACTTC.

The chain employs TRBV6-1 and TRBJ2-7, with TRBD2 identical over 10 bases. This CDR3 contains 20 residues. Germline CDR1 reads MNHNS; CDR2 reads SASEGT. Trimming at V came to 4 bases and at J to 6 bases, leaving 24 bases not matched to a gene. CDR3 coding DNA: TGTGCCAGCAGTGCCCGCGAGCGGGGGGGCCTATGGGGTTTCATTGGCGAGCAGTACTTC. This encodes CASSARERGGLWGFIGEQYF.

The chain has TRBV7-2 and TRBJ1-2; 9 bases map to TRBD1. Germline CDR1 SGHTA, CDR2 FQGNSA. The ends lost 5 bases at V and 5 bases at J; junction bases unmatched: 6. This CDR3 is 14 amino acids long. Here the CDR3 reads CASSGGTGRYGYTF. The CDR3 DNA reads TGTGCCAGCAGCGGGGGGACAGGGAGATATGGCTACACCTTC.

This chain connects TRBV9 to TRBJ1-2; no definite D call. Trimming removed 0 bases from V and 6 bases from J, with 15 bases in between. This CDR3 spans 15 amino acids. Germline CDR1 is SGDLS and CDR2 is YYNGEE. In DNA form, the CDR3 reads TGTGCCAGCAGCGTAGCGCAGGCACTTGGTCATGGCTACACCTTC. This translates into CASSVAQALGHGYTF.

V and J are TRBV15 and TRBJ2-3, with D maybe TRBD1 (8 bases). Trimming shortened V by 3 bases and J by 1 base, and 14 bases separated the two germline ends. CDR1 LNHNV and CDR2 YYDKDF come from the germline V gene (reference sequence). The CDR3 spans 16 residues. The CDR3 spells CATSSEQGGGTDTQYF. The CDR3 DNA reads TGTGCCACCAGCAGTGAACAGGGGGGGGGCACAGATACGCAGTATTTT.

This sequence joins TRBV5-6 and TRBJ2-5; tentative D call: TRBD1 (6 bases). The germline V gene has CDR1 SGHDT and CDR2 YYEEEE. The CDR3 loop spans 14 amino acids. V lost 4 bases and J 5 bases, leaving 15 bases between the germline ends. Here the CDR3 reads CASSIYRDMETQYF. The CDR3 DNA reads as TGTGCCAGCAGCATCTACAGGGATATGGAGACCCAGTACTTC.

This CDR3 is CASRADNSGNTIYF. The CDR3 DNA is TGTGCCAGCAGGGCGGACAACTCTGGAAACACCATATATTTT. This chain connects TRBV7-9 to TRBJ1-3, with D perhaps TRBD1 (5 bases). V was trimmed by 6 bases and J by 0 bases, leaving 9 bases between them. The germline gives CDR1 SEHNR, CDR2 FQNEAQ (reference sequence). This CDR3 region has 14 residues.